The next 21 T cell receptor beta chains were all read from a single sample in a study of T cell changes during pregnancy in multiple sclerosis. Assay used: immunoSEQ multiplex PCR; TCRdb lists only in-frame clones, some missing. The sample lists approximately 63,000 clones, 91% occurring once. The sample consisted of peripheral blood, taken after pregnancy. These TCRs come from a female donor in good health, enrolled as a control in a pregnancy study.

The genes are TRBV5-1 and TRBJ2-1; maybe TRBD2 (8 bases). CDR1 SGHRS and CDR2 YFSETQ come from the germline V gene. V lost 7 bases, J lost 4 bases, and 21 bases lay in between. This CDR3 is built from 16 residues. The CDR3 loop reads CASHDSGGGGYNEQFF. CDR3 in DNA: TGCGCCAGCCACGACTCGGGAGGGGGCGGATACAATGAGCAGTTCTTC.

The chain couples TRBV30 to TRBJ1-1; 7 bases line up with TRBD1. Per germline, CDR1 GTSNPN and CDR2 SVGIG (reference sequence). The CDR3 loop spans 11 amino acids. The CDR3 loop reads CVADRVTEAFF. CDR3 in DNA: TGTGTCGCTGACAGGGTCACTGAAGCTTTCTTT.

This rearrangement joins TRBV19 to TRBJ2-2; D is possibly TRBD1 (5 bases). CDR3 length equals 15 residues. Germline V gene lookup returns CDR1 LNHDA and CDR2 SQIVND (reference sequence). V was shortened by 7 bases and J by 3 bases, with 15 bases between the two germline ends. CDR3 residues: CASIGKKGDTGELFF. The CDR3 DNA reads as TGTGCCAGTATAGGGAAAAAAGGGGACACCGGGGAGCTGTTTTTT.

The chain is built from TRBV5-6 and TRBJ2-6; possible D gene TRBD1, 5 bases. Germline V gene data show CDR1 as SGHDT and CDR2 as YYEEEE. Trimming removed 2 bases at V and 0 bases at J, with 12 bases between. This CDR3 has 17 amino acids. CDR3 in DNA: TGTGCCAGCAGCTTATGGGGCCCCTACTCTGGGGCCAACGTCCTGACTTTC. Translating it yields CASSLWGPYSGANVLTF.

The chain links TRBV5-5 to TRBJ2-6; D is ambiguous. V was clipped by 6 bases and J by 3 bases, with 13 bases between them. Germline V lookup: CDR1 SGHKS, CDR2 YYEKEE (reference sequence). This CDR3 has 15 amino acids. CDR3 amino acids: CASTLHSGGANVLTF. CDR3 nucleotide sequence: TGTGCCAGCACCCTGCACTCCGGTGGGGCCAACGTCCTGACTTTC.

The chain combines TRBV25-1 with TRBJ2-1; TRBD1 agrees at 7 bases. The CDR3 consists of 15 residues. V lost 4 bases and J lost 6; bases outside the gene matches: 9. Germline assignment: CDR1 MGHDK and CDR2 SYGVNS. CDR3 loop: CASSVRGLVGNEQFF. CDR3 nucleotides: TGTGCCAGCAGTGTGAGGGGGCTTGTTGGCAATGAGCAGTTCTTC.

CDR3 amino acids: CASSQILQGASSGNTIYF. The CDR3, as DNA: TGCGCCAGCAGCCAAATCCTACAGGGGGCCTCCTCTGGAAACACCATATATTTT. The chain couples TRBV4-3 to TRBJ1-3, with 9 bases fitting TRBD1. Trimming removed 2 bases from V and 0 bases from J; junction bases left unmatched: 8. CDR1 LGHNA and CDR2 YSLEER come from the germline V gene. The CDR3 covers 18 residues.

This clone was seen a handful of times. The CDR3 DNA follows: TGCAGCGCATTGGCAGGGGACTATGGCTACACCTTC. Translating it yields CSALAGDYGYTF. V is TRBV29-1 and J is TRBJ1-2; TRBD1 is a possible D gene (6 bases). Trimming removed 7 bases from V and 3 bases from J, with 12 bases in between. The germline gives CDR1 SQVTM, CDR2 ANQGSEA. The CDR3 extends over 12 amino acids.

The genes are TRBV2 and TRBJ2-2; TRBD2 matches at 7 bases. V shed 6 bases and J 7 bases; nucleotides not matched to a gene: 8. The CDR3 loop spans 14 amino acids. CDR1 SNHLY and CDR2 FYNNEI come from the germline V gene. CDR3 coding DNA: TGTGCCAGCAGGATCCGGGGGGATCTCGGGGAGCTGTTTTTT. It yields the protein CASRIRGDLGELFF.

This chain links TRBV5-1 with TRBJ1-6, with no clear D. V shed 2 bases and J shed 9 bases, with 6 bases lying between them. This CDR3 has 12 residues. In germline, CDR1 is SGHRS, CDR2 YFSETQ. The CDR3 here is CASSFESSPLHF. In nucleotides, the CDR3 is TGCGCCAGCAGCTTCGAGAGTTCACCCCTCCACTTT.

This chain links TRBV27 with TRBJ2-7; TRBD1 matches 7 bases. The CDR3 has 15 amino acids. The germline V gene encodes CDR1 MNHEY and CDR2 SMNVEV (reference sequence). V was clipped by 0 bases and J by 3 bases; unmatched bases: 5. The CDR3 loop reads CASSLSTGQNYEQYF. In nucleotides, the CDR3 is TGTGCCAGCAGTTTATCGACGGGACAGAACTACGAGCAGTACTTC.

The rearrangement uses TRBV13 and TRBJ2-5, with 12 bases that match TRBD2. J lost 5 bases, V lost 2 bases, and 3 bases had no gene match. Germline V gives CDR1 PRHDT, CDR2 FYEKMQ (reference sequence). This CDR3 spans 15 amino acids. The CDR3 reads CASSLLAGGRETQYF. The CDR3 region has the DNA TGTGCCAGCAGCTTACTAGCGGGGGGGCGTGAGACCCAGTACTTC.

This clone was counted a single time. The chain has TRBV30 and TRBJ1-1, with D uncertain. The germline gives CDR1 GTSNPN, CDR2 SVGIG (reference sequence). V was trimmed by 4 bases and J by 4 bases, leaving 10 bases between them. The CDR3 runs 12 residues. The CDR3 DNA reads TGTGCCTGGAACGAGGGAGGCACTGAAGCTTTCTTT. Translated, it gives CAWNEGGTEAFF.

The chain joins TRBV4-3 to TRBJ2-5, with TRBD2 matching over 10 bases. V lost 0 bases and J lost 4; bases outside the gene matches: 8. CDR3 length: 17 residues. Germline loops: CDR1 LGHNA, CDR2 YSLEER. The CDR3: CASSQEPASGGRETQYF. In DNA, the CDR3 is TGCGCCAGCAGCCAAGAGCCCGCTAGCGGGGGACGAGAGACCCAGTACTTC.

The rearrangement uses TRBV5-6 and TRBJ1-2; perhaps TRBD1 as D (5 bases). This CDR3 comprises 15 residues. CDR1 and CDR2 from the germline V gene are SGHDT and YYEEEE. V was pared by 0 bases and J by 2 bases, with 11 bases between. The CDR3 region has the DNA TGTGCCAGCAGCTTGGATGTAGGGGCCAACTATGGCTACACCTTC. Its translation is CASSLDVGANYGYTF.

This rearrangement joins TRBV15 to TRBJ2-5, with 9 nucleotides matching TRBD1. The CDR3 has 15 amino acids. Germline assignment: CDR1 LNHNV and CDR2 YYDKDF (reference sequence). V shed 1 base, J shed 5 bases, and the junction held 5 bases outside the gene matches. CDR3 sequence reads: CATSRATGGRETQYF. CDR3 bases: TGTGCCACCAGCAGAGCTACAGGGGGCAGGGAGACCCAGTACTTC. Supplemented by reference TRBV15 and TRBJ2-5, the full variable domain reads DAMVIQNPRYQVTQFGKPVTLSCSQTLNHNVMYWYQQKSSQAPKLLFHYYDKDFNNEADTPDNFQSRRPNTSFCFLDIRSPGLGDTAMYLCATSRATGGRETQYFGPGTRLLVL.

DNA of the CDR3: TGTGCCAGTAGTATTGTTGGCGGCGACTATGGCTACACCTTC. Its protein is CASSIVGGDYGYTF. The chain joins TRBV19 to TRBJ1-2; D gene uncertain. V was cut by 3 bases and J by 3 bases, with 11 bases left in between. Germline V gene lookup returns CDR1 LNHDA and CDR2 SQIVND (reference sequence). This CDR3 spans 14 amino acids. Together with reference TRBV19 and TRBJ1-2, the CDR3 gives the full variable domain: DGGITQSPKYLFRKEGQNVTLSCEQNLNHDAMYWYRQDPGQGLRLIYYSQIVNDFQKGDIAEGYSVSREKKESFPLTVTSAQKNPTAFYLCASSIVGGDYGYTFGSGTRLTVV.

This clone has a single count. This chain uses TRBV5-6 with TRBJ2-5, with 8 bases matching TRBD1. Germline CDR1 and CDR2: SGHDT and YYEEEE. This CDR3 has 15 residues. With 2 bases clipped from V and 1 base from J, the junction kept 4 bases outside the gene matches. Written as DNA, the CDR3 is TGTGCCAGCAGCTTCGGACAGGGCGCCCAAGAGACCCAGTACTTC. Translation gives CASSFGQGAQETQYF.

The chain is built from TRBV7-2 and TRBJ1-4; possibly TRBD1 for D (6 bases). This CDR3 region has 14 residues. Trimming removed 1 base at V and 8 bases at J, with 11 bases between. CDR1 and CDR2 from the germline V gene are SGHTA and FQGNSA. DNA of the CDR3: TGTGCCAGCAGCTTAGGGGTTAGGGGGGAAAAACTGTTTTTT. The encoded protein is CASSLGVRGEKLFF.

The J gene is TRBJ2-5, the V gene TRBV2, with D perhaps matching TRBD1 (5 bases). V was pared by 8 bases and J by 3 bases, with 10 bases between. This CDR3 has 12 residues. In germline, CDR1 is SNHLY, CDR2 FYNNEI. This CDR3 is CASQDREETQYF. The CDR3 bases are TGTGCCAGCCAAGACAGAGAAGAGACCCAGTACTTC.

V is TRBV2 and J is TRBJ2-5, with D perhaps matching TRBD2 (6 bases). The germline CDR1 and CDR2 sequences are SNHLY and FYNNEI. The length of the CDR3 is 18 residues. With 6 bases removed from V and 5 bases from J, the gap between germline ends came to 28 bases. CDR3 sequence reads: CASSMSGRLVDGEETQYF. DNA for the CDR3: TGTGCCAGCAGCATGTCGGGGAGGCTGGTGGACGGGGAGGAGACCCAGTACTTC.